One and the same sample provided the 4 T cell receptor beta chains below, sequenced in a study of shared clonotypes between healthy human individuals. Clones were read by immunoSEQ multiplex PCR, and TCRdb kept only the in-frame ones, dropping some. The repertoire holds under 1,100,000 clones, with more than 65% as singletons. Sequenced: memory CD4+ T cells sorted from blood. Subset defined: CD45RA-negative fraction. The receptors shown here come from a young man in good health.

The rearrangement joins TRBV19 to TRBJ2-4, with D perhaps TRBD2 (5 bases). The ends were cut back, 4 bases at V and 6 bases at J, with 10 bases in the middle. The CDR3 runs 13 residues. In germline, CDR1 is LNHDA, CDR2 SQIVND (reference sequence). Here the CDR3 DNA reads TGTGCCAGTAGTAGGCAGGAGGTAAACATTCAGTACTTC. It encodes CASSRQEVNIQYF. Looking up the rest from reference TRBV19 and TRBJ2-4 gives the full variable domain: DGGITQSPKYLFRKEGQNVTLSCEQNLNHDAMYWYRQDPGQGLRLIYYSQIVNDFQKGDIAEGYSVSREKKESFPLTVTSAQKNPTAFYLCASSRQEVNIQYFGAGTRLSVL.

This clone was picked up a small number of times. A much more abundant neighbour one base away suggests this may be a read error. The sample contains more than one DNA sequence encoding this CDR3. The chain joins TRBV6-1 to TRBJ1-6; D uncertain. Germline CDR1 is MNHNS and CDR2 is SASEGT. This CDR3 spans 15 amino acids. The V end lost 2 bases, the J end lost 0 bases, and 5 bases lay between the germline ends. As DNA, the CDR3 is TGTGCCAGCAGTGAACTGAGCTCCTATAATTCACCCCTCCACTTT. It is translated as CASSELSSYNSPLHF.

The V and J genes are TRBV7-9 and TRBJ2-1; a possible D gene is TRBD1 (6 bases). The CDR3 is 16 amino acids. CDR1 and CDR2 from the germline V gene are SEHNR and FQNEAQ (reference sequence). The V end was cut by 5 bases, the J end by 5 bases, with 19 bases between. The CDR3 loop is CASSIRARQVDNEQFF. The DNA of the CDR3 is TGTGCCAGCAGCATTCGAGCCCGACAGGTCGACAATGAGCAGTTCTTC.

The genes are TRBV5-6 and TRBJ2-2; TRBD2 matches at 8 bases. The CDR3 is 15 amino acids. The J segment lost 6 bases and the V segment lost 0 bases, leaving 4 bases of the junction unmatched. From germline, CDR1 is SGHDT and CDR2 YYEEEE. In DNA form, the CDR3 reads TGTGCCAGCAGCTTGGCCGGGACTAGGGCCGGGGAGCTGTTTTTT. Protein sequence: CASSLAGTRAGELFF.